A single sample gave rise to the 26 T cell receptor beta chains below, sequenced in a study of cytomegalovirus exposure and HLA in healthy donors. The PCR used 60 Vbeta and 13 Jbeta primers. Assay: immunoSEQ multiplex PCR; the TCRdb copy retains only in-frame clones and omits some. The sample includes more than 100,000 clones, approximately 80% of them seen just once. Sequencing input: PBMCs. The receptors derive from a woman between 18 and 29 years old in good health and CMV-seronegative.

CDR3: CASNNQGGRSNQPQHF. CDR3 nucleotide sequence: TGTGCCAGTAATAACCAGGGAGGAAGGAGCAATCAGCCCCAGCATTTT. The J gene is TRBJ1-5, the V gene TRBV19, with TRBD1 as a possible D gene (5 bases). Germline assignment: CDR1 LNHDA and CDR2 SQIVND (reference sequence). V lost 7 bases, J lost 1 base, and 17 bases lay in between. This CDR3 comprises 16 residues.

The chain couples TRBV6-5 to TRBJ2-5; weak D call: TRBD1 (6 bases). This CDR3 is built from 14 residues. The germline gives CDR1 MNHEY, CDR2 SVGAGI. Trimming removed 0 bases at V and 5 bases at J, with 10 bases between. CDR3 DNA sequence: TGTGCCAGCAGTTACTCCGGACAGTCCGAGACCCAGTACTTC. Protein product: CASSYSGQSETQYF.

The rearrangement uses TRBV6-1 and TRBJ2-7; 14 bases are a match to TRBD2. In germline, CDR1 is MNHNS, CDR2 SASEGT. The V segment lost 5 bases and the J segment 9 bases; nucleotides outside the gene matches: 9. The CDR3 covers 15 residues. CDR3 nucleotide sequence: TGTGCCAGCAGTTTGCGACTAGCGGGAGGGCCGGGGCAGTACTTC. Its translation is CASSLRLAGGPGQYF.

V and J are TRBV15 and TRBJ2-7; 9 nucleotides agree with TRBD1. Germline V lookup: CDR1 LNHNV, CDR2 YYDKDF (reference sequence). The V segment lost 5 bases and the J segment 3 bases; nucleotides outside the gene matches: 5. This CDR3 spans 14 amino acids. The CDR3 protein is CATSGTGRLYEQYF. The CDR3 bases are TGTGCCACCAGCGGGACAGGGAGGCTCTACGAGCAGTACTTC. Full variable domain (outside the CDR3, taken from reference TRBV15 and TRBJ2-7): DAMVIQNPRYQVTQFGKPVTLSCSQTLNHNVMYWYQQKSSQAPKLLFHYYDKDFNNEADTPDNFQSRRPNTSFCFLDIRSPGLGDTAMYLCATSGTGRLYEQYFGPGTRLTVT.

This clone has only a few counts. The CDR3 nucleotides read TGTGCCAGTACCATGGGGGGGGCACGCACTGAAGCTTTCTTT. It yields the protein CASTMGGARTEAFF. The rearrangement links TRBV19 to TRBJ1-1, with D possibly TRBD1 on 6 matching bases. V was clipped by 7 bases and J by 4 bases, with 16 bases between them. The CDR3 totals 14 residues. Looked up from germline, CDR1 is LNHDA and CDR2 is SQIVND (reference sequence).

The V and J genes are TRBV5-1 and TRBJ2-6; D call uncertain. The CDR3 runs to 15 residues. Germline assignment: CDR1 SGHRS and CDR2 YFSETQ. With 4 bases removed from V and 4 bases from J, the gap between germline ends came to 12 bases. CDR3 sequence (DNA): TGCGCCAGCAGCGCCGAAGGAGTCGGGGCCAACGTCCTGACTTTC. Its translation is CASSAEGVGANVLTF.

This sequence joins TRBV13 and TRBJ2-7, with D unresolved. V gave up 2 bases and J gave up 3 bases, with 8 bases separating them. This CDR3 is built from 13 residues. Germline lookup yields CDR1 PRHDT and CDR2 FYEKMQ (reference sequence). The CDR3: CASSLNSVYEQYF. The CDR3 DNA sequence: TGTGCCAGCAGCTTAAACTCCGTCTACGAGCAGTACTTC.

J is TRBJ2-3 and V is TRBV29-1; TRBD2 matches 9 bases. CDR1 SQVTM and CDR2 ANQGSEA come from the germline V gene. This CDR3 spans 18 amino acids. The ends lost 4 bases at V and 2 bases at J; junction bases unmatched: 16. The DNA for the CDR3 is TGCAGCGTTGCGCCGCTAGCGGGGACATGGAGCCCCACAGATACGCAGTATTTT. Translation: CSVAPLAGTWSPTDTQYF.

V and J are TRBV30 and TRBJ1-1, with unresolved D. The V and J ends lost 0 bases and 9 bases respectively, with 8 bases between them. Germline values: CDR1 GTSNPN, CDR2 SVGIG (reference sequence). The CDR3 loop spans 11 amino acids. As DNA, the CDR3 is TGTGCCTGGAGTGTACCGAGGCAAGCTTTCTTT. Protein product: CAWSVPRQAFF.

The V call is TRBV30, the J call TRBJ1-2; maybe TRBD1 (6 bases). V was pared by 0 bases and J by 8 bases, with 19 bases between. This CDR3 has 15 residues. Germline-derived CDR1 and CDR2 are GTSNPN and SVGIG (reference sequence). In DNA form, the CDR3 reads TGTGCCTGGAGTGTGGATTTCTGGCAAGGGGGAGGCTACACCTTC. Protein: CAWSVDFWQGGGYTF. Together with reference TRBV30 and TRBJ1-2, the CDR3 gives the full variable domain: SQTIHQWPATLVQPVGSPLSLECTVEGTSNPNLYWYRQAAGRGLQLLFYSVGIGQISSEVPQNLSASRPQDRQFILSSKKLLLSDSGFYLCAWSVDFWQGGGYTFGSGTRLTVV.

To note about this clone: The sample carries other DNA sequences with the same CDR3. The J gene is TRBJ2-1, the V gene TRBV5-1, with 9 nucleotides matching TRBD2. V shed 5 bases, J shed 0 bases, and the junction held 3 bases outside the gene matches. The V gene's germline CDR1 is SGHRS and CDR2 YFSETQ. This CDR3 region has 15 residues. The CDR3 DNA is TGCGCCAGCAGGATAGCGGGAGTCTCCTACAATGAGCAGTTCTTC. This sequence encodes CASRIAGVSYNEQFF.

The V and J genes are TRBV30 and TRBJ2-6; D might be TRBD1 (6 bases). The germline V and J ends were trimmed by 3 bases and 2 bases, with 8 bases remaining between them. This CDR3 is built from 14 residues. From germline, CDR1 is GTSNPN and CDR2 SVGIG (reference sequence). The CDR3 sequence is CAWSSGAGANVLTF. CDR3 DNA: TGTGCCTGGAGCTCAGGGGCTGGGGCCAACGTCCTGACTTTC.

This clone was found once. The V call is TRBV30, the J call TRBJ1-1; D gene uncertain. Germline V gives CDR1 GTSNPN, CDR2 SVGIG (reference sequence). Trimming shortened V by 3 bases and J by 10 bases, and 15 bases separated the two germline ends. The CDR3 sequence is 12 residues long. DNA of the CDR3: TGTGCCTGGAGGACCCTTGGGCTTGGAGCTTTCTTT. Protein sequence: CAWRTLGLGAFF.

This chain links TRBV4-1 with TRBJ2-7, with D hard to call. This CDR3 spans 17 amino acids. V lost 0 bases and J 2 bases, leaving 17 bases between the germline ends. The V gene's germline CDR1 is MGHRA and CDR2 YSYEKL. The CDR3 region has the DNA TGCGCCAGCAGCCAAGATCATCGGTTGACGACAACCTACGAGCAGTACTTC. Translating gives CASSQDHRLTTTYEQYF.

The CDR3 bases are TGTGCCAGTAGAACGGGACTAGCTGAAGATACGCAGTATTTT. This sequence encodes CASRTGLAEDTQYF. V usage is TRBV19 and J usage is TRBJ2-3, with TRBD2 identical over 9 bases. There are 14 residues in the CDR3. The J segment lost 5 bases and the V segment lost 6 bases, leaving 6 bases of the junction unmatched. Per germline, CDR1 LNHDA and CDR2 SQIVND (reference sequence).

The chain uses TRBV30 and TRBJ2-7, with a possible D match to TRBD1 (6 bases). CDR3 length: 13 residues. Germline-derived CDR1 and CDR2 are GTSNPN and SVGIG (reference sequence). V lost 0 bases and J lost 2, with 8 bases in between. The CDR3 region is CAWSVTGPYEQYF. In nucleotides, the CDR3 is TGTGCCTGGAGTGTTACAGGGCCCTACGAGCAGTACTTC.

The chain carries TRBV6-1 and TRBJ1-5; 9 bases line up with TRBD1. V lost 6 bases to trimming and J lost 3 bases; unmatched junction nucleotides: 15. CDR3 size: 18 residues. The V gene's germline CDR1 is MNHNS and CDR2 SASEGT. CDR3 in amino acids: CASSENRDRARLNQPQHF. CDR3 in DNA: TGTGCCAGCAGCGAAAACCGGGACAGGGCCCGTCTCAATCAGCCCCAGCATTTT.

CDR3 region: CAWKTQDTEAFF. CDR3 nucleotides: TGTGCCTGGAAGACGCAGGACACTGAAGCTTTCTTT. The V gene is TRBV30, the J gene TRBJ1-1; D remains unclear. V lost 4 bases and J lost 3, with 9 bases in between. CDR1 and CDR2 (germline): GTSNPN, SVGIG (reference sequence). The CDR3 loop spans 12 amino acids.

V usage is TRBV7-7 and J usage is TRBJ1-4, with 9 positions matching TRBD1. Per the germline V gene, CDR1 is SSHAT and CDR2 is FNYEAQ (reference sequence). V lost 5 bases, J lost 6 bases, and 4 bases stayed unmatched. The CDR3 runs 14 residues. CDR3 nucleotides: TGTGCCAGCAGCCCGGGACAGGGTGATGAAAAACTGTTTTTT. It translates to CASSPGQGDEKLFF.

The V gene is TRBV11-2, the J gene TRBJ2-7; TRBD2 aligns across 8 bases. The trim removed 1 base at V and 2 bases at J, leaving 4 bases unmatched. Germline V gene sequence: CDR1 SGHAT, CDR2 FQNNGV. The CDR3 totals 15 residues. The CDR3 bases are TGTGCCAGCAGCTTAGTCGCGACTAGCGCCTACGAGCAGTACTTC. Protein sequence: CASSLVATSAYEQYF.

The chain links TRBV4-1 to TRBJ2-7; the D is unclear. CDR1 MGHRA and CDR2 YSYEKL come from the germline V gene. Between the trimmed V and J ends, which lost 0 bases and 6 bases, there was a span of 9 bases. The CDR3 is 13 amino acids. The CDR3 protein is CASSQDPSTEQYF. The CDR3 nucleotides are TGCGCCAGCAGCCAAGACCCCAGTACCGAGCAGTACTTC.

The chain recombines TRBV30 with TRBJ2-2; D is ambiguous. CDR3 length equals 12 residues. V lost 2 bases to trimming and J lost 3 bases, with 4 bases between them. Germline-derived CDR1 and CDR2 are GTSNPN and SVGIG (reference sequence). The CDR3 reads CAWSSYTGELFF. CDR3 coding DNA: TGTGCCTGGAGTTCCTACACCGGGGAGCTGTTTTTT.

This clone was observed a few times. The V gene is TRBV5-1, the J gene TRBJ1-2, with D perhaps matching TRBD1 (5 bases). Germline-derived CDR1 and CDR2 are SGHRS and YFSETQ. V was clipped by 0 bases and J by 8 bases, with 20 bases between them. The CDR3 runs 16 residues. The CDR3 loop is CASSLGWVPGRHGYTF. The CDR3 DNA is TGCGCCAGCAGCTTGGGGTGGGTTCCAGGGCGTCACGGCTACACCTTC.

This sequence joins TRBV7-9 and TRBJ2-1; 14 nucleotides match TRBD2. CDR3 length: 18 residues. Germline V gene sequence: CDR1 SEHNR, CDR2 FQNEAQ (reference sequence). Trimming cost V 7 bases and J 0 bases; bases outside gene matches: 8. CDR3: CASTRGTSGGSSYNEQFF. The CDR3, as DNA: TGTGCCAGCACCCGGGGGACTAGCGGGGGCAGCTCCTACAATGAGCAGTTCTTC. The whole variable domain, filled in from reference TRBV7-9 and TRBJ2-1, reads DTGVSQNPRHKITKRGQNVTFRCDPISEHNRLYWYRQTLGQGPEFLTYFQNEAQLEKSRLLSDRFSAERPKGSFSTLEIQRTEQGDSAMYLCASTRGTSGGSSYNEQFFGPGTRLTVL.

The chain employs TRBV5-5 and TRBJ1-5; no reliable D call. Germline V gives CDR1 SGHKS, CDR2 YYEKEE (reference sequence). CDR3 size: 16 residues. The V end was cut by 2 bases, the J end by 1 base, with 13 bases between. The CDR3 sequence is CASSFLGDWSNQPQHF. In nucleotides, the CDR3 is TGTGCCAGCAGCTTTTTGGGAGATTGGAGCAATCAGCCCCAGCATTTT.

V usage is TRBV5-1 and J usage is TRBJ2-1; 12 bases fit TRBD1. The trim removed 7 bases at V and 6 bases at J, leaving 8 bases unmatched. The CDR3 runs to 15 residues. Per germline, CDR1 SGHRS and CDR2 YFSETQ. CDR3 region: CASFEGQGAGNEQFF. The CDR3 DNA sequence: TGCGCCAGCTTTGAGGGACAGGGGGCTGGCAATGAGCAGTTCTTC.